The entry below describes one T cell receptor beta chain. Its target antigen remains unknown. It has no much larger one-base neighbor in the sample; base qualities were not kept. Based on the germline V gene (reference sequence), the CDR1 and CDR2 sequences are SGHNT and YYREEE. The CDR3 has 20 amino acids, counting the end cysteine and phenylalanine. The retained sequence is limited to the CDR3, 60 bases, with the frame set at the first base. Clipping removes 0 bases from V and 2 bases from J, with 19 as the unmatched junction base count. The sample belongs to a study of technical replicates of blood from a few donors (dated by TCRdb to 2017 to 2019). Receptor amplification or capture employed the immunoSEQ multiplex PCR assay. Not all clones reach the TCRdb copy of this immuneACCESS table, which keeps in-frame sequences only. Checked studies attribute under half of the gap to unresolved V genes and leave the rest unexplained. The sample data list about 91,000 clones, and about nine tenths of these were observed just once. Of the sample, under 0.3% falls within the top ten clones.

The sample consisted of T cells isolated from PBMCs. The clonotype originates from a human donor in good health. This chain is built from TRBV5-4 and TRBJ2-5; 7 bases in between match TRBD1. This receptor has the CDR3 CASSLDVRGTAFGEQETQYF. The DNA sequence follows: TGTGCCAGCAGCTTGGACGTTAGGGGGACAGCATTTGGGGAACAAGAGACCCAGTACTTC.